Sequencing of this TCR beta chain was carried out in a study of CD8 T cells in ankylosing spondylitis. Study-wide results and limits: Those disease-linked clones were CD8+; they were also relatively rare in peripheral blood. Reportedly, matched ankylosing spondylitis synovial fluid was significantly enriched for disease-linked clones. Ankylosing spondylitis blood seemed to carry a telltale TCR beta motif made of seven or eight highly homologous variants.

Quantitative molecular-barcoded 5'-RACE generated the TCR beta libraries. One entry per CDR3 protein results from TCRdb running MiXCR on the 5' RACE reads. The sample shows 500,000 to 650,000 distinct CDR3 sequences, less than 6% of them seen only once. V trimming: 6 bases; J trimming: 5 bases; junction bases outside the gene matches: 2. Germline-derived CDR1 and CDR2 are MNHNY and SVGAGI (reference sequence). The CDR3 is 12 amino acids. This clonotype was found many times. The antigen is undetermined. Sequencing was carried out using blood, either unsorted or a sorted T cell fraction (not recorded which). This receptor was identified in a male donor with ankylosing spondylitis. The V gene is TRBV6-6, the J gene TRBJ2-7; 9 bases are shared with TRBD1. The CDR3 sequence: CASRDRGDEQYF. CDR3 sequence (DNA): TGTGCCAGCAGGGACAGGGGTGACGAGCAGTACTTC.